These 10 T cell receptor beta chains were all obtained from the same sample, sequenced in a study of identical twins (TCRdb year 2016). Library preparation was by 5' RACE. The sequencing machine was an Illumina HiSeq 2000. Clones were called with MiXCR by TCRdb after fastp trimmed the public reads at Q25, and only in-frame beta chains were retained. Duplicate CDR3 protein sequences are folded into a single record with the most common DNA and genes. The table for this sample lists around 680,000 distinct CDR3 sequences; approximately 9% of them were counted only once. In total, the top ten clones hold about 0.98% of the sample. The sample also formed part of further work on yellow fever vaccine responses in identical twins.

The source material was PBMCs. These TCRs come from a woman aged 18-29 years in good health.

V usage is TRBV11-2 and J usage is TRBJ2-7; a possible D gene is TRBD1 (6 bases). V shed 4 bases and J shed 4 bases, with 17 bases lying between them. Germline V lookup: CDR1 SGHAT, CDR2 FQNNGV. This CDR3 is 15 amino acids long. The CDR3 reads CASSSQLDRIYEQYF. In DNA, the CDR3 is TGTGCCAGCAGCTCACAATTGGACAGAATTTACGAGCAGTACTTC.

There are many counts of this clonotype. The gene calls are TRBV12-3 or TRBV12-4 and TRBJ1-1; D unclear. The CDR3 contains 14 residues. V dropped 4 bases and J dropped 0 bases, with 9 bases sitting between them. This CDR3 is CASSSPGLNTEAFF. CDR3 coding DNA: TGTGCCAGCAGTTCTCCAGGACTGAACACTGAAGCTTTCTTT.

This clonotype was seen more than once but under ten times. This sequence joins TRBV20-1 and TRBJ2-3, with 7 bases lining up with TRBD1. The CDR3 extends over 13 amino acids. Germline CDR1 is DFQATT and CDR2 is SNEGSKA (reference sequence). Trimming at V came to 3 bases and at J to 4 bases, leaving 4 bases not matched to a gene. Here the CDR3 reads CSAREQGPDTQYF. The DNA of the CDR3 is TGCAGTGCTAGGGAACAGGGGCCAGATACGCAGTATTTT.

V is TRBV7-2 and J is TRBJ2-3; TRBD2 aligns across 8 bases. With V trimmed by 6 bases and J by 0 bases, 8 bases remained unmatched. CDR1 and CDR2 from the germline V gene are SGHTA and FQGNSA. The CDR3 spans 16 residues. DNA for the CDR3: TGTGCCAGCAGAAAACTAGCGGCCTCTAGCACAGATACGCAGTATTTT. Protein: CASRKLAASSTDTQYF.

The chain is built from TRBV2 and TRBJ2-7; possibly TRBD1 for D (6 bases). Trimming took off 1 base at V and 4 bases at J, with 11 bases between the two ends. The CDR3 totals 14 residues. The germline gives CDR1 SNHLY, CDR2 FYNNEI. The CDR3 spells CASSEGQVGYEQYF. The CDR3 bases are TGTGCCAGCAGTGAAGGACAGGTTGGTTACGAGCAGTACTTC.

The J gene is TRBJ1-4, the V gene TRBV28, with 9 bases identical to TRBD1. The CDR3 sequence is 16 residues long. Germline trimming cut 5 bases from V and 5 bases from J; bases unmatched to any gene: 9. From germline, CDR1 is MDHEN and CDR2 SYDVKM. The CDR3 sequence: CASSAGTGGENEKLFF. CDR3 sequence (DNA): TGTGCCAGCAGTGCCGGCACAGGGGGCGAGAATGAAAAACTGTTTTTT.

The genes are TRBV5-1 and TRBJ1-4; D unclear. The germline CDR1 and CDR2 sequences are SGHRS and YFSETQ. This CDR3 has 14 amino acids. V lost 0 bases, J lost 11 bases, and 14 bases lay in between. CDR3: CASSLDWALGKLFF. CDR3 DNA: TGCGCCAGCAGCTTGGACTGGGCCCTGGGGAAACTGTTTTTT.

The chain joins TRBV6-5 to TRBJ2-4; maybe TRBD2 (5 bases). The CDR3 extends over 14 amino acids. The V end lost 2 bases, the J end lost 7 bases, and 12 bases lay between the germline ends. CDR1 MNHEY and CDR2 SVGAGI come from the germline V gene. The CDR3, as DNA: TGTGCCAGCAGTTACGGGGAGTTACAGAACATTCAGTACTTC. Protein sequence: CASSYGELQNIQYF.

This chain connects TRBV29-1 to TRBJ2-2; D not certain. Germline CDR1 is SQVTM and CDR2 is ANQGSEA. The CDR3 covers 11 residues. V gave up 1 base and J gave up 6 bases, with 3 bases separating them. CDR3 coding DNA: TGCAGCGTTGAAGCCTCCGGGGAGCTGTTTTTT. Protein product: CSVEASGELFF.

This clonotype was picked up many times. J is TRBJ1-1 and V is TRBV3-1, with unresolved D. Germline assignment: CDR1 LGHDT and CDR2 YNNKEL (reference sequence). This CDR3 is built from 13 residues. The V end lost 5 bases, the J end lost 3 bases, and 10 bases lay between the germline ends. CDR3 residues: CASSEGWDTEAFF. DNA of the CDR3: TGTGCCAGCAGCGAGGGATGGGACACTGAAGCTTTCTTT.